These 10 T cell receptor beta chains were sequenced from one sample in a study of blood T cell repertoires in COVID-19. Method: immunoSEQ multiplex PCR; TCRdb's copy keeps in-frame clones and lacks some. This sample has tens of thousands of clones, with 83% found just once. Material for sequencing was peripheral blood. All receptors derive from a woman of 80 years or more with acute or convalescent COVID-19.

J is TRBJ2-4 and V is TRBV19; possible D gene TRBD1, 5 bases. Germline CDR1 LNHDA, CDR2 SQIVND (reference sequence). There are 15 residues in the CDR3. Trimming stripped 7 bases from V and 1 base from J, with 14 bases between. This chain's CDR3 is CASNEGASAKNIQYF. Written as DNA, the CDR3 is TGTGCCAGTAACGAAGGGGCGTCGGCCAAAAACATTCAGTACTTC.

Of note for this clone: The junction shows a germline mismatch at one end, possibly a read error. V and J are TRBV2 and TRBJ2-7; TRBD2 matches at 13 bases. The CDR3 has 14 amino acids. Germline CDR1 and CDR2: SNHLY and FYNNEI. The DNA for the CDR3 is TGTGCCAGCAGACCCGGGACTAGCGGGGCACAGTTCTCCTTC. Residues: CASRPGTSGAQFSF.

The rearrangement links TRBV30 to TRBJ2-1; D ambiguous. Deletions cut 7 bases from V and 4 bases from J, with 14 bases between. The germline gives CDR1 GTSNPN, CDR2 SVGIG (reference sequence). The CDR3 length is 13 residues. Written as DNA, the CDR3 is TGTGCCTCCTCGAAATCTATTTACAATGAGCAGTTCTTC. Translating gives CASSKSIYNEQFF.

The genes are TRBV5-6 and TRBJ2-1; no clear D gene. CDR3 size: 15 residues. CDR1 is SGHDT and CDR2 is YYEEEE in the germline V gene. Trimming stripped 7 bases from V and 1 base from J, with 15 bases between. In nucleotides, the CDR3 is TGTGCCAGCTCCGACTCGCCACTTTCCTACAATGAGCAGTTCTTC. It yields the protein CASSDSPLSYNEQFF.

The CDR3 sequence is CASSRGLAGTDTQYF. The CDR3 coding sequence is TGTGCCAGCAGCCGCGGACTAGCGGGCACAGATACGCAGTATTTT. The chain has TRBV6-5 and TRBJ2-3; 10 bases are a match to TRBD2. V lost 6 bases and J lost 1; bases outside the gene matches: 4. Germline CDR1 and CDR2: MNHEY and SVGAGI. The CDR3 runs to 15 residues.

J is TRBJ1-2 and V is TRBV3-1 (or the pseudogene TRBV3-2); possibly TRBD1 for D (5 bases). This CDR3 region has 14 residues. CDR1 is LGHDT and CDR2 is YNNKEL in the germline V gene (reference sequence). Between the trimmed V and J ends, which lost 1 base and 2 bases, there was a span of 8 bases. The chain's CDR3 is CASSQGPGNYGYTF. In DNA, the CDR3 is TGTGCCAGCAGCCAAGGGCCAGGGAACTATGGCTACACCTTC.

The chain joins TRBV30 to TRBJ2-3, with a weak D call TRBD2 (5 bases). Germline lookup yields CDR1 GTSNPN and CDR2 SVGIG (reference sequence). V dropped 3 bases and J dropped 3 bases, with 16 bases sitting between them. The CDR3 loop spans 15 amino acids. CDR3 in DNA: TGTGCCTGGAGCCGCCAGAGGGCTTTAACAGATACGCAGTATTTT. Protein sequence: CAWSRQRALTDTQYF.

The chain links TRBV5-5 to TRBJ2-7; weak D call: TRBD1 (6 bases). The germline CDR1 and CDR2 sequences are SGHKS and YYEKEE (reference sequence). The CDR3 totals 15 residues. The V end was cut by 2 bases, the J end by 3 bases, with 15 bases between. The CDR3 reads CASSLRQGSGYEQYF. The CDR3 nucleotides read TGTGCCAGCAGCTTAAGGCAGGGGAGCGGCTACGAGCAGTACTTC.

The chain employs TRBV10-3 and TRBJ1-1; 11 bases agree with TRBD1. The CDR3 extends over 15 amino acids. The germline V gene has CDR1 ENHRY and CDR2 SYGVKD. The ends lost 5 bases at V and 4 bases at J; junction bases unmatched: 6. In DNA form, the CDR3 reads TGTGCCATCAGTTCCGGGACAGGGGGGAGCACTGAAGCTTTCTTT. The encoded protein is CAISSGTGGSTEAFF.

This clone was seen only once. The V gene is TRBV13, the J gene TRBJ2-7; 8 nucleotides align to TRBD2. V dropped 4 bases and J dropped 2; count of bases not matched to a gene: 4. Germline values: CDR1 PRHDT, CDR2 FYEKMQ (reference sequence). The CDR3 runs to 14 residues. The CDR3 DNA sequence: TGTGCCAGCAGCTCCCCGGGAGGGACCTACGAGCAGTACTTC. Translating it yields CASSSPGGTYEQYF.